Below are 7 T cell receptor beta chains sequenced from a single sample in a study of blood T cell repertoires in COVID-19. TCRdb's table, derived via immunoSEQ multiplex PCR, lists solely in-frame clones and lacks some. This table holds about 200,000 clones, approximately 87% found once. Sequencing was done on a sample of peripheral blood. Receptor source: a man aged 55 to 69 who had recovered from COVID-19.

This chain joins TRBV19 and TRBJ1-1; D is unclear. The CDR3 sequence is 14 residues long. Per germline, CDR1 LNHDA and CDR2 SQIVND (reference sequence). V shed 1 base and J shed 2 bases, with 8 bases lying between them. As DNA, the CDR3 is TGTGCCAGTAGTATAGGGCAGGCTAACACTGAAGCTTTCTTT. Its protein is CASSIGQANTEAFF.

This chain links TRBV7-8 with TRBJ1-5, with a weak D call TRBD1 (6 bases). CDR1 and CDR2 (germline): SGHVS, FQNEAQ. Between the trimmed V and J ends, which lost 0 bases and 1 base, there was a span of 7 bases. The CDR3 is made up of 15 amino acids. CDR3 DNA: TGTGCCAGCAGCTTAGCCAGGGGCAGCAATCAGCCCCAGCATTTT. It is translated as CASSLARGSNQPQHF.

V and J are TRBV7-8 and TRBJ2-3, with a weak D call TRBD1 (6 bases). The V end was cut by 6 bases, the J end by 0 bases, with 16 bases between. CDR1 SGHVS and CDR2 FQNEAQ come from the germline V gene. This CDR3 has 16 amino acids. CDR3 region: CASRFDRPSSTDTQYF. The CDR3 DNA follows: TGTGCCAGCAGATTCGACAGGCCTTCAAGCACAGATACGCAGTATTTT. Looking up the rest from reference TRBV7-8 and TRBJ2-3 gives the full variable domain: GAGVSQSPRYKVAKRGQDVALRCDPISGHVSLFWYQQALGQGPEFLTYFQNEAQLDKSGLPSDRFFAERPEGSVSTLKIQRTQQEDSAVYLCASRFDRPSSTDTQYFGPGTRLTVL.

The rearrangement joins TRBV6-1 to TRBJ1-1; tentatively, D is TRBD1 (5 bases). V was trimmed by 1 base and J by 6 bases, leaving 15 bases between them. The CDR3 length is 15 residues. CDR1 and CDR2 from the germline V gene are MNHNS and SASEGT. The CDR3: CASSEEYGGGAEAFF. For the CDR3, the DNA is TGTGCCAGCAGTGAAGAGTACGGGGGAGGGGCTGAAGCTTTCTTT.

The V gene is TRBV11-2, the J gene TRBJ1-1; no reliable D call. The CDR3 length is 13 residues. The germline V and J ends were trimmed by 0 bases and 10 bases, with 12 bases remaining between them. The germline CDR1 and CDR2 sequences are SGHAT and FQNNGV. This CDR3 reads CASSLDTQRGAFF. CDR3 coding DNA: TGTGCCAGCAGCTTAGATACCCAAAGAGGAGCTTTCTTT.

This sequence joins TRBV12-2 and TRBJ1-3; no check of the table's D call, TRBD1, against the DNA was made. TRBV12-2 is described as a pseudogene. The CDR3 runs 16 residues. The CDR3 DNA reads as TGTGCAAGTCGCTTAGCGGACAGGGACTCTGGAAACACCATATATTTT. This codes for CASRLADRDSGNTIYF.

This chain uses TRBV4-3 with TRBJ2-3; perhaps TRBD2 as D (5 bases). CDR1 is LGHNA and CDR2 is YSLEER in the germline V gene. Trimming stripped 0 bases from V and 3 bases from J, with 13 bases between. CDR3 length: 16 residues. The CDR3 DNA reads as TGCGCCAGCAGCCAAGACGCGACCCGAGGGACAGATACGCAGTATTTT. Its protein is CASSQDATRGTDTQYF.